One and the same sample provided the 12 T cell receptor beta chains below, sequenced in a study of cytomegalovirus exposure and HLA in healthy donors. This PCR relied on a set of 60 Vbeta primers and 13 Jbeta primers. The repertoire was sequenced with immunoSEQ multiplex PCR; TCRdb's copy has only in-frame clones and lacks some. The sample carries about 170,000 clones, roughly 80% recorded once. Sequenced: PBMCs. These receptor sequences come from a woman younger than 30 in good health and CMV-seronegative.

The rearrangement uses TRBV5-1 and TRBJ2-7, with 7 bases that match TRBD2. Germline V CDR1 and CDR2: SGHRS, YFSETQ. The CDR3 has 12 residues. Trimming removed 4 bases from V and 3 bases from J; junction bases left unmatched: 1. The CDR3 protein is CASSPGGYEQYF. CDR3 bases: TGCGCCAGCAGCCCGGGGGGCTACGAGCAGTACTTC.

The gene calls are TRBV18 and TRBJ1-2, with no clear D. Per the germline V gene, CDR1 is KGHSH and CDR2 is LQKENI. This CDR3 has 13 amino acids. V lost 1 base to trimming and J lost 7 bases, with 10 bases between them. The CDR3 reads CASSPRREGGYTF. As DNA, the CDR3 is TGTGCCAGCTCACCACGTCGGGAAGGTGGCTACACCTTC.

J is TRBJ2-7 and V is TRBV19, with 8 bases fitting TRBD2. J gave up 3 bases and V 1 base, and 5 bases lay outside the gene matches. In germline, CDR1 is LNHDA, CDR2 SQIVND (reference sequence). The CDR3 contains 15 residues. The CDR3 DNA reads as TGTGCCAGTAGTATAGGCCCGGGACTAGACTACGAGCAGTACTTC. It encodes CASSIGPGLDYEQYF. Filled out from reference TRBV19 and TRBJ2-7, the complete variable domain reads DGGITQSPKYLFRKEGQNVTLSCEQNLNHDAMYWYRQDPGQGLRLIYYSQIVNDFQKGDIAEGYSVSREKKESFPLTVTSAQKNPTAFYLCASSIGPGLDYEQYFGPGTRLTVT.

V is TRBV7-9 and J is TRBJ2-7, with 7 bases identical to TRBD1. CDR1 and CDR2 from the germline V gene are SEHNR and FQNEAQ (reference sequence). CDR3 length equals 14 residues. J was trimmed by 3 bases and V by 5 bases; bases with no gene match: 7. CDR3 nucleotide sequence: TGTGCCAGCAGCCTGACAGGGTCGGACTACGAGCAGTACTTC. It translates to CASSLTGSDYEQYF. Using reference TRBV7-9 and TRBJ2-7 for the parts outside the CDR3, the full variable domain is DTGVSQNPRHKITKRGQNVTFRCDPISEHNRLYWYRQTLGQGPEFLTYFQNEAQLEKSRLLSDRFSAERPKGSFSTLEIQRTEQGDSAMYLCASSLTGSDYEQYFGPGTRLTVT.

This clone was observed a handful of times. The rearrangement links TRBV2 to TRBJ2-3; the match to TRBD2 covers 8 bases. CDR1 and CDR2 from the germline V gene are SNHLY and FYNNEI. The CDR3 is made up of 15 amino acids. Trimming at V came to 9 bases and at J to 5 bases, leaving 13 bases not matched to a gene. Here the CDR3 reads CASQTSGLTGDTQYF. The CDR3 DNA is TGTGCCAGTCAAACTAGCGGCCTCACCGGAGATACGCAGTATTTT.

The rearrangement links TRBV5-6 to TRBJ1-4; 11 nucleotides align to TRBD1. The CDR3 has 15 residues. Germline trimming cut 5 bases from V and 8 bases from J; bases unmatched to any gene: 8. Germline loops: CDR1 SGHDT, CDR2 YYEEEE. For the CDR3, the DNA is TGTGCCAGCAGTGAACCGGGACAGGGGGGCGAAAAACTGTTTTTT. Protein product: CASSEPGQGGEKLFF.

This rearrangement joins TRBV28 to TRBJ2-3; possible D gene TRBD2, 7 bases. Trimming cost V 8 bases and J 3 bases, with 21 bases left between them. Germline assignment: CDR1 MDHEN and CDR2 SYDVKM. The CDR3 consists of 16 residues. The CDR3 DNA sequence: TGTGCCAGCCTACGGGGGGCGTCGTGGAAGACAGATACGCAGTATTTT. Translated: CASLRGASWKTDTQYF.

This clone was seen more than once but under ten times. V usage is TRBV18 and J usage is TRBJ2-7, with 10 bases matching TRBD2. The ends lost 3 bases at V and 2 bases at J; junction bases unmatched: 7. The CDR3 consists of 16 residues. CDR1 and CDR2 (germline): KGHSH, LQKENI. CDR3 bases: TGTGCCAGCTCACCCCGGGCTAGCGGGAGCCCCTACGAGCAGTACTTC. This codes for CASSPRASGSPYEQYF.

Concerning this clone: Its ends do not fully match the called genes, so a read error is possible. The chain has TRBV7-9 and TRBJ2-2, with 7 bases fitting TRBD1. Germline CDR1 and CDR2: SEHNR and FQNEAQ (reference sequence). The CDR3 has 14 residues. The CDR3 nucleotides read TGTTCCAGCAGCTCACCGACAGGGCACGGGGAGCTGTTTTTT. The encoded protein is CSSSSPTGHGELFF.

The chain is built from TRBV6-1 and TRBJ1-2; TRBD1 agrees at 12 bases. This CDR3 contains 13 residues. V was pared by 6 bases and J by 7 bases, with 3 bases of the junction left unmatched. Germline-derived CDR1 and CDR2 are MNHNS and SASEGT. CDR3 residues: CASRGQGAVGYTF. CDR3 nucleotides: TGTGCCAGCAGGGGACAGGGGGCTGTTGGCTACACCTTC.

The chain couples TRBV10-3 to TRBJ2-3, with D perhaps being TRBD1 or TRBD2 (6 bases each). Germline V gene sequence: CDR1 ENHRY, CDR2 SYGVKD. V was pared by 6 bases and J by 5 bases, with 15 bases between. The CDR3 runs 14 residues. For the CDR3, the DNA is TGTGCCATCAGGGAGGGGGACTCGGGAGATACGCAGTATTTT. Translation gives CAIREGDSGDTQYF.

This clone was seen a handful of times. For the CDR3, the DNA is TGTGCCAGCAGTAAGGATAGCGGGAGCTACGAGCAGTACTTC. Its protein is CASSKDSGSYEQYF. The chain couples TRBV28 to TRBJ2-7; TRBD2 matches at 9 bases. The CDR3 extends over 14 amino acids. V was pared by 5 bases and J by 3 bases, with 5 bases of the junction left unmatched. Germline CDR1 MDHEN, CDR2 SYDVKM.